Below, 27 T cell receptor beta chains from the same sample are listed, as sequenced in a study of T cell responses to AZD1222 COVID-19 vaccine (dated by TCRdb to about 2021). Per the publication, the time point label means: about 28 days (+/-7) after the second vaccine dose. The label giving this sample's treatment or condition can be read as: meningococcal conjugate vaccine given as trial control. The receptor library was made with the immunoSEQ multiplex PCR assay. TCRdb limited this immuneACCESS table to in-frame rearrangements with V and J called. A share of clones is missing; checked studies link under half to unresolved V genes, and the rest is unexplained. In all, the sample holds under 200,000 clones, and around 90% of those were seen once. 3.5% to 4% of the sample is taken by the ten largest. Sequenced here: peripheral blood, sampled 28 days after the second dose of the MenACWY control vaccine. The receptors were sampled from an adult who received the MenACWY meningococcal vaccine as a control.

The CDR3 loop reads CASSQGPPYGLAGMTDTQYF. The CDR3 coding sequence is TGCGCCAGCAGCCAAGGGCCCCCCTATGGACTAGCGGGAATGACAGATACGCAGTATTTT. The J gene is TRBJ2-3, the V gene TRBV4-3, with 12 positions matching TRBD2. After removal of 1 base from V and 3 bases from J, the junction contained 14 bases not matched to a gene. CDR1 is LGHNA and CDR2 is YSLEER in the germline V gene. This CDR3 has 20 residues.

The chain uses TRBV12-3 or TRBV12-4 and TRBJ2-5, with D perhaps given as TRBD1 or TRBD2 (5 bases each). CDR3 length equals 13 residues. Trimming shortened V by 3 bases and J by 4 bases, and 9 bases separated the two germline ends. Here the CDR3 DNA reads TGTGCCAGCAGTTTGGCAGGGACAGAGACCCAGTACTTC. It is translated as CASSLAGTETQYF.

The chain has TRBV30 and TRBJ2-1, with a tentative D call TRBD2 (5 bases). Germline V CDR1 and CDR2: GTSNPN, SVGIG (reference sequence). V lost 3 bases to trimming and J lost 9 bases, with 9 bases between them. The CDR3 consists of 11 residues. CDR3: CAWSPLAEQFF. For the CDR3, the DNA is TGTGCCTGGAGCCCCCTAGCTGAGCAGTTCTTC. Supplemented by reference TRBV30 and TRBJ2-1, the full variable domain reads SQTIHQWPATLVQPVGSPLSLECTVEGTSNPNLYWYRQAAGRGLQLLFYSVGIGQISSEVPQNLSASRPQDRQFILSSKKLLLSDSGFYLCAWSPLAEQFFGPGTRLTVL.

CDR3 in amino acids: CAWRPGPSYGYTF. In DNA form, the CDR3 reads TGTGCCTGGAGACCTGGACCGAGCTATGGCTACACCTTC. This chain uses TRBV30 with TRBJ1-2; D is undetermined. This CDR3 has 13 amino acids. Germline CDR1 and CDR2: GTSNPN and SVGIG (reference sequence). Trimming took off 3 bases at V and 4 bases at J, with 12 bases between the two ends.

The gene calls are TRBV11-1 and TRBJ1-4, with a possible D match to TRBD1 (5 bases). V lost 5 bases to trimming and J lost 7 bases, with 14 bases between them. CDR1 SGHAT and CDR2 FQDESV come from the germline V gene (reference sequence). CDR3 length equals 14 residues. Here the CDR3 reads CASSLQGFVEKLFF. As DNA, the CDR3 is TGTGCCAGCAGCCTTCAGGGATTCGTTGAAAAACTGTTTTTT.

V and J are TRBV20-1 and TRBJ2-3, with TRBD2 identical over 10 bases. Germline V gives CDR1 DFQATT, CDR2 SNEGSKA (reference sequence). The CDR3 runs 16 residues. V was pared by 3 bases and J by 4 bases, with 10 bases of the junction left unmatched. CDR3 nucleotides: TGCAGTGCTAGTCCCCTCCTAGCGGGAGCCCCAGATACGCAGTATTTT. The encoded protein is CSASPLLAGAPDTQYF.

The chain employs TRBV6-2 or TRBV6-3 and TRBJ2-1; D gene uncertain. Between the trimmed V and J ends, which lost 2 bases and 0 bases, there was a span of 14 bases. This CDR3 is 17 amino acids long. Germline CDR1 reads MNHEY; CDR2 reads SVGEGT. CDR3 in DNA: TGTGCCAGCAGTTACGCGGCAGGCCGTAGCTCCTACAATGAGCAGTTCTTC. This gives the protein CASSYAAGRSSYNEQFF.

The chain combines TRBV5-1 with TRBJ1-1, with D possibly matching TRBD1 (5 bases). Per germline, CDR1 SGHRS and CDR2 YFSETQ. The CDR3 spans 15 residues. V was cut by 4 bases and J by 4 bases, with 17 bases left in between. This chain's CDR3 is CASSVMVGDGTEAFF. DNA of the CDR3: TGCGCCAGCAGCGTCATGGTCGGGGACGGCACTGAAGCTTTCTTT.

The chain is built from TRBV3-1 (or the pseudogene TRBV3-2) and TRBJ2-1, with unresolved D. The CDR3 has 11 residues. With 2 bases removed from V and 8 bases from J, the gap between germline ends came to 4 bases. The germline V gene encodes CDR1 LGHDT and CDR2 YNNKEL (reference sequence). Written as DNA, the CDR3 is TGTGCCAGCAGCCAAATCGATGAGCAGTTCTTC. This translates into CASSQIDEQFF.

This clone has only one observation. The rearrangement uses TRBV24-1 and TRBJ2-7; unclear D gene. Trimming took 6 bases from V and 5 from J, leaving 13 bases between them. CDR3 size: 13 residues. From germline, CDR1 is KGHDR and CDR2 SFDVKD. The CDR3: CATSTSPAHEQYF. CDR3 nucleotides: TGTGCCACCAGTACATCCCCGGCCCACGAGCAGTACTTC.

The rearrangement joins TRBV5-6 to TRBJ1-2; D is unclear. Trimming cost V 2 bases and J 8 bases, with 19 bases left between them. Germline CDR1 and CDR2: SGHDT and YYEEEE. The CDR3 has 15 amino acids. In nucleotides, the CDR3 is TGTGCCAGCAGCTTAGGAAGCTTACTCACTAGGGGCTACACCTTC. It yields the protein CASSLGSLLTRGYTF.

The genes are TRBV4-2 and TRBJ1-5, with a tentative D call TRBD1 (6 bases). Trimming left V 0 bases short and J 2 bases short, with 17 bases between. There are 18 residues in the CDR3. Germline V gives CDR1 LGHNA, CDR2 YNFKEQ. The CDR3 DNA follows: TGTGCCAGCAGCCAAGAATTGGGGGGCTTCCATGGCAATCAGCCCCAGCATTTT. Translated, it gives CASSQELGGFHGNQPQHF.

This clone was seen more than once but under ten times. V usage is TRBV7-9 and J usage is TRBJ2-7; D is possibly TRBD1 or TRBD2 (5 bases each). Germline V gene data show CDR1 as SEHNR and CDR2 as FQNEAQ (reference sequence). The V and J ends lost 4 bases and 3 bases respectively, with 25 bases between them. There are 18 residues in the CDR3. The CDR3 DNA sequence: TGTGCCAGCAGCTACCCCAGGGTTACGGGGATGGTTTGCTACGAGCAGTACTTC. Translating it yields CASSYPRVTGMVCYEQYF.

The chain joins TRBV27 to TRBJ2-7; D might be TRBD2 (5 bases). Germline V CDR1 and CDR2: MNHEY, SMNVEV (reference sequence). V was pared by 3 bases and J by 2 bases, with 17 bases between. The CDR3 loop spans 16 amino acids. The CDR3 region has the DNA TGTGCCAGCAGTTTTTCACTAGATCGGGAAACCTACGAGCAGTACTTC. The encoded protein is CASSFSLDRETYEQYF.

V usage is TRBV7-9 and J usage is TRBJ1-3; 10 bases are shared with TRBD1. V trimming: 4 bases; J trimming: 2 bases; junction bases outside the gene matches: 2. CDR3 length: 15 residues. Germline CDR1 reads SEHNR; CDR2 reads FQNEAQ (reference sequence). As DNA, the CDR3 is TGTGCCAGCAGCTGGACAGGGGGACCTGGAAACACCATATATTTT. Protein sequence: CASSWTGGPGNTIYF.

This chain joins TRBV28 and TRBJ1-2; no reliable D call. The CDR3 is 13 residues long. V was trimmed by 7 bases and J by 7 bases, leaving 16 bases between them. CDR1 and CDR2 from the germline V gene are MDHEN and SYDVKM. The CDR3: CASIGQLMGGYTF. The DNA for the CDR3 is TGTGCCAGCATTGGGCAGTTAATGGGTGGCTACACCTTC.

The V and J genes are TRBV6-5 and TRBJ2-7; TRBD2 matches 8 bases. CDR1 is MNHEY, CDR2 SVGAGI, per germline. The junction had 5 bases not matched to a gene; V was cut back by 7 bases and J by 3 bases. The CDR3 spans 13 residues. The CDR3 DNA reads TGTGCCAGCAAGCGGGAGACTATCTACGAGCAGTACTTC. It yields the protein CASKRETIYEQYF.

V is TRBV11-3 and J is TRBJ2-3, with D unclear. CDR3 size: 13 residues. The V gene's germline CDR1 is SGHNT and CDR2 YENEEA. V lost 4 bases to trimming and J lost 2 bases, with 7 bases between them. Written as DNA, the CDR3 is TGTGCCAGCAGCTCTGGAATCACAGATACGCAGTATTTT. It is translated as CASSSGITDTQYF.

The chain is built from TRBV6-4 and TRBJ2-2; 10 nucleotides match TRBD2. The CDR3 is 15 amino acids. Trimming cost V 6 bases and J 6 bases; bases outside gene matches: 7. CDR1 and CDR2 (germline): MRHNA, SNTAGT. In nucleotides, the CDR3 is TGTGCCAGCAGCTCTAGCGGGAGCGTTGCCGGGGAGCTGTTTTTT. Amino acid sequence: CASSSSGSVAGELFF.

This clone was seen a handful of times. The genes are TRBV27 and TRBJ2-1, with D perhaps TRBD1 (6 bases). Per germline, CDR1 MNHEY and CDR2 SMNVEV (reference sequence). The CDR3 has 13 residues. Trimming removed 6 bases from V and 9 bases from J, with 15 bases in between. The CDR3 here is CASRPGTRGEQFF. In nucleotides, the CDR3 is TGTGCCAGCAGGCCGGGGACAAGGGGTGAGCAGTTCTTC.

This clone was picked up a small number of times. The V call is TRBV6-1, the J call TRBJ2-3, with 9 bases aligning to TRBD2. Germline assignment: CDR1 MNHNS and CDR2 SASEGT. The J segment lost 5 bases and the V segment lost 1 base, leaving 7 bases of the junction unmatched. CDR3 length equals 16 residues. The DNA for the CDR3 is TGTGCCAGCAGTGAAGGTTGGGCGGGAGGGAGAGATACGCAGTATTTT. Its translation is CASSEGWAGGRDTQYF.

The chain joins TRBV5-1 to TRBJ2-7; TRBD2 agrees at 14 bases. CDR3 length: 14 amino acids. Germline CDR1 SGHRS, CDR2 YFSETQ. The junction had 2 bases not matched to a gene; V was cut back by 4 bases and J by 5 bases. In DNA, the CDR3 is TGCGCCAGCAGCGCGGGACTAGCGGGAGACGAGCAGTACTTC. Residues: CASSAGLAGDEQYF.

J is TRBJ2-2 and V is TRBV7-6; D unresolved. V lost 7 bases, J lost 6 bases, and 9 bases lay in between. This CDR3 spans 12 amino acids. Germline V gives CDR1 SGHVS, CDR2 FNYEAQ. As DNA, the CDR3 is TGTGCCAGCACCCAAAGGGCCGGGGAGCTGTTTTTT. Amino acid sequence: CASTQRAGELFF. Full variable domain (outside the CDR3, taken from reference TRBV7-6 and TRBJ2-2): GAGVSQSPRYKVTKRGQDVALRCDPISGHVSLYWYRQALGQGPEFLTYFNYEAQQDKSGLPNDRFSAERPEGSISTLTIQRTEQRDSAMYRCASTQRAGELFFGEGSRLTVL.

The rearrangement joins TRBV27 to TRBJ1-5, with D tentatively TRBD1 (5 bases). The CDR3 is 14 residues long. V was clipped by 3 bases and J by 6 bases, with 12 bases between them. CDR1 MNHEY and CDR2 SMNVEV come from the germline V gene (reference sequence). For the CDR3, the DNA is TGTGCCAGCAGTTTCCGCCAGGGTGCTCAGCCCCAGCATTTT. Translation: CASSFRQGAQPQHF.

The V and J genes are TRBV3-1 (or the pseudogene TRBV3-2) and TRBJ1-1; no clear D. The CDR3 runs 13 residues. V was shortened by 0 bases and J by 12 bases, with 14 bases between the two germline ends. The germline CDR1 and CDR2 sequences are LGHDT and YNNKEL (reference sequence). The CDR3 reads CASSQDIGVETFF. The CDR3 coding sequence is TGTGCCAGCAGCCAAGACATCGGCGTCGAGACTTTCTTT.

The rearrangement uses TRBV12-5 and TRBJ2-7; 7 bases fit TRBD1. The V and J ends lost 7 bases and 3 bases, in that order; junction bases with no gene match: 6. The CDR3 loop spans 13 amino acids. The germline V gene has CDR1 LGHNT and CDR2 FRNRAP. Written as DNA, the CDR3 is TGTGCTAGTGCCCCGGGACAGCTCTACGAGCAGTACTTC. Translating gives CASAPGQLYEQYF.

This chain joins TRBV12-3 or TRBV12-4 and TRBJ2-7; 10 positions match TRBD1. This CDR3 spans 13 amino acids. Trimming at V came to 3 bases and at J to 6 bases, leaving 2 bases not matched to a gene. The CDR3 protein is CASSLGQGTEQYF. The DNA for the CDR3 is TGTGCCAGCAGTTTGGGACAGGGGACCGAGCAGTACTTC.